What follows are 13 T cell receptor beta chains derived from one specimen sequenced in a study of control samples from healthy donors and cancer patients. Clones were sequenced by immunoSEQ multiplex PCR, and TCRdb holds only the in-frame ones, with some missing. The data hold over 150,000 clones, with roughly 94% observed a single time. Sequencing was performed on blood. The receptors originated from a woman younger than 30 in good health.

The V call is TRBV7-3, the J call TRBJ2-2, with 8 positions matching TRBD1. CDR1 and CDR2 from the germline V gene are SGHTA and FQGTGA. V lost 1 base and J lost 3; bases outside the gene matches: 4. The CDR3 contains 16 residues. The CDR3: CASSLNPGGYTGELFF. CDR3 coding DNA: TGTGCCAGCAGCTTAAATCCAGGGGGCTACACCGGGGAGCTGTTTTTT.

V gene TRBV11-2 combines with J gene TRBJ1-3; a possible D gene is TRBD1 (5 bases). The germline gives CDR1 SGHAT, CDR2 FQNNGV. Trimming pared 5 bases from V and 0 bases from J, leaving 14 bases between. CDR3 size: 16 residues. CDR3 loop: CASSGLQVSSGNTIYF. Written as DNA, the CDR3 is TGTGCCAGCAGCGGGCTACAGGTATCCTCTGGAAACACCATATATTTT.

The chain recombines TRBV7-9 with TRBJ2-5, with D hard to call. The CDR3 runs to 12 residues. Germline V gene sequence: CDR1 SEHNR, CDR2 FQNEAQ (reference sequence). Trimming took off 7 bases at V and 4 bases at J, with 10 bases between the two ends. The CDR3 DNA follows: TGTGCCAGCAACCGATTGCCAGAGACCCAGTACTTC. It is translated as CASNRLPETQYF.

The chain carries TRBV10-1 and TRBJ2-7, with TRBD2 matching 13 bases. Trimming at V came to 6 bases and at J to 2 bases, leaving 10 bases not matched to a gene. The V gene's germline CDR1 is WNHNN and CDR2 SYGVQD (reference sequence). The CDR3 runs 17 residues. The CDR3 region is CASRHTSGGASPYEQYF. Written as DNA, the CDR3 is TGCGCCAGCAGACATACTAGCGGGGGGGCGAGCCCCTACGAGCAGTACTTC.

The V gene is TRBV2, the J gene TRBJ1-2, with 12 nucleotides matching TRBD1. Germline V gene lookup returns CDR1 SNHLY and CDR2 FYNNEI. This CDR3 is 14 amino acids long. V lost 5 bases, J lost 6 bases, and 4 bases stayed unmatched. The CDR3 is CASSWDRGPNGYTF. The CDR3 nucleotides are TGTGCCAGCAGTTGGGACAGGGGGCCCAATGGCTACACCTTC.

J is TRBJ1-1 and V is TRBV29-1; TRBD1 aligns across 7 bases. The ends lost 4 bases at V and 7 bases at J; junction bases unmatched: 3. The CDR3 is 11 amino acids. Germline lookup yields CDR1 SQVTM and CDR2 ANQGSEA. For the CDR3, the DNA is TGCAGCGTTGGCGGGACAGTTGAAGCTTTCTTT. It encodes CSVGGTVEAFF.

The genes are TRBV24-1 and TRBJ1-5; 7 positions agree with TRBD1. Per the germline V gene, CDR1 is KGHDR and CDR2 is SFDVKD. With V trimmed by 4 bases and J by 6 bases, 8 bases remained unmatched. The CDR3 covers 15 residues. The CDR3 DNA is TGTGCCACCAGTGAGTCGACAGGGTTTGGTCAGCCCCAGCATTTT. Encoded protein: CATSESTGFGQPQHF.

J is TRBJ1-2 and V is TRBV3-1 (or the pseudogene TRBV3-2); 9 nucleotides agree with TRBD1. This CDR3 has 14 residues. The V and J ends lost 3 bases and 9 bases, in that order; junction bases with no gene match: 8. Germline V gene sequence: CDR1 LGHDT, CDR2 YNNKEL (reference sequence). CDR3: CASSHRTGEGSYTF. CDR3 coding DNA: TGTGCCAGCAGCCACAGGACAGGGGAAGGAAGCTACACCTTC.

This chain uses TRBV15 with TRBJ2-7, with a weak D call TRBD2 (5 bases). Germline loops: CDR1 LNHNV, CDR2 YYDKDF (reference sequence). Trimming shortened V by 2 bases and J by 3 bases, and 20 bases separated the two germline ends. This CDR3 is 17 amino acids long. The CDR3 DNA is TGTGCCACCAGCAGATTATCGAGGGCTTTTGGCGACTACGAGCAGTACTTC. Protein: CATSRLSRAFGDYEQYF.

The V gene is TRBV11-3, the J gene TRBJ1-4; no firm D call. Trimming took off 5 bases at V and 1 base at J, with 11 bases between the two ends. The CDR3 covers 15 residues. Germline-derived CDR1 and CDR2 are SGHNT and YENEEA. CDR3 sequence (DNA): TGTGCCAGCAGCCCAATGTGGGGAACTAATGAAAAACTGTTTTTT. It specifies CASSPMWGTNEKLFF.

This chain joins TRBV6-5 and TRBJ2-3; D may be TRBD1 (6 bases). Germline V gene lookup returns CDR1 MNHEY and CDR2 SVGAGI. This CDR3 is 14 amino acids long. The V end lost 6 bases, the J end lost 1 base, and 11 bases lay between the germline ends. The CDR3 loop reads CASSQGPGTDTQYF. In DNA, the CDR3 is TGTGCCAGCAGCCAGGGGCCCGGCACAGATACGCAGTATTTT.

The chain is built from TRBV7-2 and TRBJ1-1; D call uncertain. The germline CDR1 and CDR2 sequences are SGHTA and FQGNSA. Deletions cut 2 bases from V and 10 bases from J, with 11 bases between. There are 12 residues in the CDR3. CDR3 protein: CASSLTTVRAFF. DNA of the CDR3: TGTGCCAGCAGCTTAACTACAGTTCGAGCTTTCTTT.

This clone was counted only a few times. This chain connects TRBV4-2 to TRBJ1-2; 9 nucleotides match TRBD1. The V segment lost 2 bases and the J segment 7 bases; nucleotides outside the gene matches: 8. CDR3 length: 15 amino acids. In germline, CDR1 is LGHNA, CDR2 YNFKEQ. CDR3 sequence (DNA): TGTGCCAGCAGCCAACCCTCACAGGGGGCGGGTGGCTACACCTTC. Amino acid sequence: CASSQPSQGAGGYTF.